These 15 T cell receptor beta chains share one sample of origin, sequenced in a study of T cells after yellow fever vaccination (dated by TCRdb to about 2019). The sample's treatment or condition label, decoded: live attenuated yellow fever vaccine strain. Libraries came from 5' RACE. Sequencing was performed on an Illumina NovaSeq 6000. TCRdb reanalyzed the raw reads on its own, using fastp at Q25 for trimming and MiXCR for clone calling, and kept in-frame beta chains. Entries that share a CDR3 protein sequence are merged under the most common genes and DNA. Present in this sample are more than 300,000 distinct CDR3 sequences, about 4.5% of which were seen just once. The ten biggest clones cover 15% to 20% of the sample. Sequencing was performed on PBMCs, taken 15 days after the yellow fever booster vaccination. These TCRs come from a man between 18 and 35 years old who received the YFV17D yellow fever vaccine.

This chain uses TRBV10-3 with TRBJ1-2, with 8 bases aligning to TRBD1. Germline assignment: CDR1 ENHRY and CDR2 SYGVKD. The CDR3 sequence is 16 residues long. The V segment lost 2 bases and the J segment 4 bases; nucleotides outside the gene matches: 9. The CDR3 loop reads CAISETKDRAGYGYTF. The CDR3 region has the DNA TGTGCCATCAGTGAGACTAAGGACAGGGCCGGCTATGGCTACACCTTC.

Ten or more counts support this clonotype. The chain couples TRBV7-6 to TRBJ1-2; 9 positions agree with TRBD1. Germline assignment: CDR1 SGHVS and CDR2 FNYEAQ. The J segment lost 3 bases and the V segment lost 2 bases, leaving 4 bases of the junction unmatched. The CDR3 runs 15 residues. The CDR3: CASSLTGGNDYGYTF. CDR3 in DNA: TGTGCCAGCAGCTTAACAGGGGGCAACGACTATGGCTACACCTTC.

This clonotype was counted a few times. V usage is TRBV7-2 and J usage is TRBJ2-7, with D possibly TRBD2 on 7 matching bases. The V gene lost 2 bases and the J gene lost 6 bases, with 14 bases spanning the gap. This CDR3 comprises 14 residues. CDR1 and CDR2 from the germline V gene are SGHTA and FQGNSA. For the CDR3, the DNA is TGTGCCAGCAGCTTATTAGGGGGGAGGGGCGAGCAGTACGTC. It encodes CASSLLGGRGEQYV.

This clonotype was counted a few times. This sequence joins TRBV5-1 and TRBJ2-3, with 9 bases identical to TRBD1. This CDR3 comprises 16 residues. V lost 4 bases and J lost 3; bases outside the gene matches: 9. Per the germline V gene, CDR1 is SGHRS and CDR2 is YFSETQ. The CDR3 bases are TGCGCCAGCAGCCTGACCCCGGGACAGGGAACAGATACGCAGTATTTT. Translating it yields CASSLTPGQGTDTQYF.

This clonotype was seen ten or more times. The V call is TRBV4-2, the J call TRBJ1-1; D is perhaps TRBD1 (5 bases). The germline V gene has CDR1 LGHNA and CDR2 YNFKEQ. This CDR3 spans 14 amino acids. V dropped 4 bases and J dropped 7 bases, with 16 bases sitting between them. The CDR3, as DNA: TGTGCCAGCAGCCCCGGGGGTTACGTAGATGAAGCTTTCTTT. As protein: CASSPGGYVDEAFF.

CDR3 residues: CSASSQRRDTQYF. CDR3 nucleotides: TGCAGTGCTAGTAGCCAGCGGAGAGATACGCAGTATTTT. The chain recombines TRBV20-1 with TRBJ2-3, with D possibly matching TRBD2 (5 bases). The V gene lost 3 bases and the J gene lost 5 bases, with 12 bases spanning the gap. The CDR3 length is 13 residues. From germline, CDR1 is DFQATT and CDR2 SNEGSKA (reference sequence).

This clonotype was observed a handful of times. V usage is TRBV5-6 and J usage is TRBJ2-1, with 12 bases matching TRBD2. The CDR3 sequence is 15 residues long. Losses at the gene ends were 3 bases for V and 5 bases for J; bases not matched to a gene: 3. CDR1 and CDR2 (germline): SGHDT, YYEEEE. CDR3 nucleotides: TGTGCCAGCAGCTCACTAGCGGGGGGCGACAATGAGCAGTTCTTC. As protein: CASSSLAGGDNEQFF.

Many counts were recorded for this clonotype. The CDR3 region has the DNA TGTGCCAGCAGCGAACGGACAGGCCGTAACATGAACACTGAAGCTTTCTTT. Translation gives CASSERTGRNMNTEAFF. The chain carries TRBV7-6 and TRBJ1-1; TRBD1 agrees at 7 bases. V lost 5 bases to trimming and J lost 0 bases; unmatched junction nucleotides: 12. The CDR3 contains 17 residues. The V gene's germline CDR1 is SGHVS and CDR2 FNYEAQ.

This clonotype was observed many times. The rearrangement links TRBV29-1 to TRBJ2-5; D possibly matches TRBD1 or TRBD2 (5 bases each). Per the germline V gene, CDR1 is SQVTM and CDR2 is ANQGSEA. The CDR3 covers 16 residues. V dropped 1 base and J dropped 0 bases, with 15 bases sitting between them. The CDR3, as DNA: TGCAGCGTTGAAGGTACGGGACGTCGGTACCAAGAGACCCAGTACTTC. Translated: CSVEGTGRRYQETQYF.

The chain is built from TRBV7-9 and TRBJ2-7; unclear D gene. V lost 4 bases and J lost 6, with 10 bases in between. The CDR3 runs to 12 residues. CDR1 and CDR2 from the germline V gene are SEHNR and FQNEAQ (reference sequence). CDR3 nucleotides: TGTGCCAGCAGCTCCAGTCACGGCGAGCAGTACTTC. The encoded protein is CASSSSHGEQYF.

The table lists this clonotype with a few counts. This chain connects TRBV20-1 to TRBJ1-2, with 8 positions matching TRBD1. Germline V gene sequence: CDR1 DFQATT, CDR2 SNEGSKA (reference sequence). Losses at the gene ends were 1 base for V and 1 base for J; bases not matched to a gene: 8. The CDR3 extends over 16 amino acids. The CDR3, as DNA: TGCAGTGCTAGAGGGGTGGGGACAGGCAGTAACTATGGCTACACCTTC. Protein product: CSARGVGTGSNYGYTF.

This clonotype has just a few counts. The chain links TRBV6-5 to TRBJ1-2, with D possibly matching TRBD1 (6 bases). CDR1 MNHEY and CDR2 SVGAGI come from the germline V gene. The V and J ends lost 6 bases and 6 bases respectively, with 11 bases between them. The CDR3 has 12 amino acids. CDR3: CASSPGAHGYTF. The DNA for the CDR3 is TGTGCCAGCAGCCCGGGGGCGCATGGCTACACCTTC.

This chain connects TRBV30 to TRBJ1-4, with 8 nucleotides matching TRBD1. This CDR3 comprises 16 residues. J lost 4 bases, V lost 1 base, and 8 bases had no gene match. CDR1 is GTSNPN and CDR2 is SVGIG in the germline V gene (reference sequence). DNA of the CDR3: TGTGCCTGGAGTGCCGACTACAGGGGGAGTAATGAAAAACTGTTTTTT. Translating it yields CAWSADYRGSNEKLFF.

This clonotype has just a few counts. J is TRBJ2-7 and V is TRBV6-2 or TRBV6-3, with 8 bases identical to TRBD2. Germline loops: CDR1 MNHEY, CDR2 SVGEGT. The CDR3 sequence is 15 residues long. Germline trimming cut 2 bases from V and 0 bases from J; bases unmatched to any gene: 3. CDR3 bases: TGTGCCAGCAGTTACGGCGCGGGGGGCTCCTACGAGCAGTACGTC. Translation: CASSYGAGGSYEQYV.

This clonotype was seen repeatedly, ten times or more. The chain is built from TRBV7-3 and TRBJ2-3; D perhaps matches TRBD1 (6 bases). CDR3 length equals 14 residues. V was pared by 2 bases and J by 7 bases, with 13 bases between. The germline V gene has CDR1 SGHTA and CDR2 FQGTGA. The CDR3 region has the DNA TGTGCCAGCAGCTTAGGACGTACAGGGAATACGCAGTATTTT. Translation gives CASSLGRTGNTQYF.